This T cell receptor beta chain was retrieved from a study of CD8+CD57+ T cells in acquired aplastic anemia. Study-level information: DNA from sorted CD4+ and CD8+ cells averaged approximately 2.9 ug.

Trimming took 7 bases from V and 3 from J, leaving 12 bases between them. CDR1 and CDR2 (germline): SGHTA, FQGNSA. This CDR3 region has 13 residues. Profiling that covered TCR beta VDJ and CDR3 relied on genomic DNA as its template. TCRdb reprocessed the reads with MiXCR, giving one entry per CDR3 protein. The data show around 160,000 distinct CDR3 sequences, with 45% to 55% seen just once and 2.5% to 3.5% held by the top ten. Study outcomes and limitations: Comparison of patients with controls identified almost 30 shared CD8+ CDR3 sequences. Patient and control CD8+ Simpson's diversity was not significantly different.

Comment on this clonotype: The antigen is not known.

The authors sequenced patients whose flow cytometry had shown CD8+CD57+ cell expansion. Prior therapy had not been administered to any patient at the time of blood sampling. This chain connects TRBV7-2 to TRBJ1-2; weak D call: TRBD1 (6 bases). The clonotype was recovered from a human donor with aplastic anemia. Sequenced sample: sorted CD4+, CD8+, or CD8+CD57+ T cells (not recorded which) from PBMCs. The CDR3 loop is CASTVNRDYGYTF. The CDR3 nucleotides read TGTGCCAGCACCGTAAACAGGGACTATGGCTACACCTTC.